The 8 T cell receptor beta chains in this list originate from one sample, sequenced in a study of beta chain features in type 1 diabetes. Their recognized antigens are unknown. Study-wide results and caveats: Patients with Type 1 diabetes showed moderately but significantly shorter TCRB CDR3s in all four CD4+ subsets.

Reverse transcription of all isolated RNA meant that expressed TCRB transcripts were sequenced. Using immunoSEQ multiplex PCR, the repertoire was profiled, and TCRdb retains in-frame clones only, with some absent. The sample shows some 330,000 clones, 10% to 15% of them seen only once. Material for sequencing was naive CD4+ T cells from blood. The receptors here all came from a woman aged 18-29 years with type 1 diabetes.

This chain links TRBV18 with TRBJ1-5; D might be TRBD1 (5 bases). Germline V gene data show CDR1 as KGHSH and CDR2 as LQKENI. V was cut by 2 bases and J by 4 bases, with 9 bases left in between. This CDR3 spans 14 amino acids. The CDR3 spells CASSPAGPNQPQHF. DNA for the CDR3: TGTGCCAGCTCACCAGCAGGGCCTAATCAGCCCCAGCATTTT.

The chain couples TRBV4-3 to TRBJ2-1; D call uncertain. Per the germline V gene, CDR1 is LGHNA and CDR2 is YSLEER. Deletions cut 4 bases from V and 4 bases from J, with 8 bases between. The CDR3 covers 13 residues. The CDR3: CASSLAAYNEQFF. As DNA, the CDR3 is TGCGCCAGCAGCCTGGCAGCGTACAATGAGCAGTTCTTC.

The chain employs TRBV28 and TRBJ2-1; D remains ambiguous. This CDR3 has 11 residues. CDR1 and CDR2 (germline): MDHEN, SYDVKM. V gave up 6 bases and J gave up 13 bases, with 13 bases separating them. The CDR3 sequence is CASRAEVAQFF. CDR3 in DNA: TGTGCCAGCAGAGCCGAGGTGGCCCAGTTCTTC.

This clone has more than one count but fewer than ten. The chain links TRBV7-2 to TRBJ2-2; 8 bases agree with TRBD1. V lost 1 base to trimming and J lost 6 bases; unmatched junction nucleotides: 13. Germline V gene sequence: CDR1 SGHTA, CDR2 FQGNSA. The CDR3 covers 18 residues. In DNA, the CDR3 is TGTGCCAGCAGCTTAGTTGGGACAGGACCTTGGAGGGCCGGGGAGCTGTTTTTT. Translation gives CASSLVGTGPWRAGELFF.

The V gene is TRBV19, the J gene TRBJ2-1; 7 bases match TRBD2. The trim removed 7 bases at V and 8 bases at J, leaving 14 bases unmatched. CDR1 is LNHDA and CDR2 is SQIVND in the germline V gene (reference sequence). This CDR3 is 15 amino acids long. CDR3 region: CASMMVGGGRDEQFF. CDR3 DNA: TGTGCCAGTATGATGGTGGGTGGAGGGAGGGATGAGCAGTTCTTC. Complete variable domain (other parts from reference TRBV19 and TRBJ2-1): DGGITQSPKYLFRKEGQNVTLSCEQNLNHDAMYWYRQDPGQGLRLIYYSQIVNDFQKGDIAEGYSVSREKKESFPLTVTSAQKNPTAFYLCASMMVGGGRDEQFFGPGTRLTVL.

The CDR3 sequence is CASSLEGTGVTQYF. The CDR3 nucleotides read TGCGCCAGCAGCTTGGAGGGGACAGGGGTTACGCAGTATTTT. The chain has TRBV5-1 and TRBJ2-3; 10 bases are a match to TRBD1. The trim removed 0 bases at V and 8 bases at J, leaving 3 bases unmatched. This CDR3 region has 14 residues. Germline loops: CDR1 SGHRS, CDR2 YFSETQ.

The CDR3 is CASSPRAGGEQFF. The CDR3, as DNA: TGTGCCAGCAGCCCTAGGGCAGGGGGTGAGCAGTTCTTC. The chain employs TRBV27 and TRBJ2-1, with 7 bases matching TRBD1. Unmatched junction bases numbered 8, after V lost 6 bases and J lost 9 bases. Germline lookup yields CDR1 MNHEY and CDR2 SMNVEV (reference sequence). This CDR3 is 13 amino acids long.

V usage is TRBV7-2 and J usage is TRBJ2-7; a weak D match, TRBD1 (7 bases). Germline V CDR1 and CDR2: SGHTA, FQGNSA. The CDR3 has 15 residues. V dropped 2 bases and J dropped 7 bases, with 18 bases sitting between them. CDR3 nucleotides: TGTGCCAGCAGCTTAAGGCAGGGGGGTCTGAGGGAGCAGTACTTC. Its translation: CASSLRQGGLREQYF. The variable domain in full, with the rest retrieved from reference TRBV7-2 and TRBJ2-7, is GAGVSQSPSNKVTEKGKDVELRCDPISGHTALYWYRQSLGQGLEFLIYFQGNSAPDKSGLPSDRFSAERTGGSVSTLTIQRTQQEDSAVYLCASSLRQGGLREQYFGPGTRLTVT.